This record concerns one TCR beta chain sequence. This sample stems from a study of blood T cell repertoires in COVID-19. Assay: immunoSEQ multiplex PCR; the TCRdb copy retains only in-frame clones and omits some. The table shows 130,000 to 150,000 clones, with about four fifths occurring only once. CDR3 length: 15 amino acids. Germline V gene data show CDR1 as SNHLY and CDR2 as FYNNEI. Trimming cost V 2 bases and J 3 bases; bases outside gene matches: 4. This TCR was recovered from an elderly woman with acute or convalescent COVID-19. V gene TRBV2 combines with J gene TRBJ1-1; 9 bases map to TRBD1. Sequenced input: peripheral blood. CDR3 loop: CASSETGGAYTEAFF. As DNA, the CDR3 is TGTGCCAGCAGTGAAACAGGGGGCGCCTACACTGAAGCTTTCTTT.